This TCR beta chain originates from a study of neoadjuvant anti-PD-1 for oral cavity cancer. TCRdb's copy holds only in-frame clones and misses some; the assay was immunoSEQ multiplex PCR. Of 12,000 or so clones listed, about two thirds are singletons. This clone was observed a handful of times. Time point: after neoadjuvant nivolumab, at surgical resection. Patients had HPV-negative, locally advanced oral cavity squamous cell carcinoma. Between the trimmed V and J ends, which lost 10 bases and 5 bases, there was a span of 12 bases. This CDR3 has 12 amino acids. In germline, CDR1 is LNHDA, CDR2 SQIVND (reference sequence).

The source is a person between 40 and 85 years old with oral cavity squamous cell carcinoma. The chain recombines TRBV19 with TRBJ2-1, with D maybe TRBD2 (5 bases). Sequenced material: PBMCs, taken after nivolumab (anti-PD-1) treatment. CDR3 sequence reads: CATKRADNEQFF. As DNA, the CDR3 is TGTGCCACTAAGAGGGCGGACAATGAGCAGTTCTTC.